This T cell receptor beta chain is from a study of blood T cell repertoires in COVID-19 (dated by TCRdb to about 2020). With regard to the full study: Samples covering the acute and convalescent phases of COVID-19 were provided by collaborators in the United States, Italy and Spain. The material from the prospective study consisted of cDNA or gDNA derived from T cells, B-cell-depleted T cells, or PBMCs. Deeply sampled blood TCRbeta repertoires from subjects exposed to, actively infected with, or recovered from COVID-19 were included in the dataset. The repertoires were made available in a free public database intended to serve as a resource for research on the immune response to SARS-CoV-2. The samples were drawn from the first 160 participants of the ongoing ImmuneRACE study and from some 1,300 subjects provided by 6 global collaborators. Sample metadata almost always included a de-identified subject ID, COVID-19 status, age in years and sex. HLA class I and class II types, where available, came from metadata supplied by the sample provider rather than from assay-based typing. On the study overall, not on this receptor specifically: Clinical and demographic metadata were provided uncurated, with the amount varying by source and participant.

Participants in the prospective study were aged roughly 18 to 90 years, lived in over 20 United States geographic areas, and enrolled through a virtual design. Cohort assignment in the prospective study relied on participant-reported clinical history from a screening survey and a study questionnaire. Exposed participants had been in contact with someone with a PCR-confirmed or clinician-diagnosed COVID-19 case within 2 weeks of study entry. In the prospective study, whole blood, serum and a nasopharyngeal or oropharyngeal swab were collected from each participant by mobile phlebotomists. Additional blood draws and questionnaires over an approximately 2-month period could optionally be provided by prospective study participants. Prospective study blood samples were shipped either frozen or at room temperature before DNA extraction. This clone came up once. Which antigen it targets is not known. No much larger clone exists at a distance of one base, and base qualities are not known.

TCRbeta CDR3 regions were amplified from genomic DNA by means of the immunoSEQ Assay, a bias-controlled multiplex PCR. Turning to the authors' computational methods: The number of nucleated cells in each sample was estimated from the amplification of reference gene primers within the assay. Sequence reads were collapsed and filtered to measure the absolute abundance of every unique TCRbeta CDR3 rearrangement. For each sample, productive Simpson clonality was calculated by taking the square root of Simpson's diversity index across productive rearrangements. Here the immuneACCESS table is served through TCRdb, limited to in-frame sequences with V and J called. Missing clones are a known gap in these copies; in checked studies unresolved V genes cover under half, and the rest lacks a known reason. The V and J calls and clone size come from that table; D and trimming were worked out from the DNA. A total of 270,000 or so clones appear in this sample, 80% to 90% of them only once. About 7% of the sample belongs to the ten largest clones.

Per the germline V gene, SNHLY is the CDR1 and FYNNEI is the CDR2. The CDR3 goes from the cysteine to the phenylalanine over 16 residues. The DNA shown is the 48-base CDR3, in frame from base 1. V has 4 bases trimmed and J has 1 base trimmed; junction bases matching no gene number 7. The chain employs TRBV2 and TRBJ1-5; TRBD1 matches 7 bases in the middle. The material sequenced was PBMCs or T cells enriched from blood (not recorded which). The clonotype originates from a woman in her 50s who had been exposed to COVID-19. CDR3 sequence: CASSGWTGWSNQPQHF. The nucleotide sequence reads TGTGCCAGCAGTGGGTGGACAGGTTGGAGCAATCAGCCCCAGCATTTT.